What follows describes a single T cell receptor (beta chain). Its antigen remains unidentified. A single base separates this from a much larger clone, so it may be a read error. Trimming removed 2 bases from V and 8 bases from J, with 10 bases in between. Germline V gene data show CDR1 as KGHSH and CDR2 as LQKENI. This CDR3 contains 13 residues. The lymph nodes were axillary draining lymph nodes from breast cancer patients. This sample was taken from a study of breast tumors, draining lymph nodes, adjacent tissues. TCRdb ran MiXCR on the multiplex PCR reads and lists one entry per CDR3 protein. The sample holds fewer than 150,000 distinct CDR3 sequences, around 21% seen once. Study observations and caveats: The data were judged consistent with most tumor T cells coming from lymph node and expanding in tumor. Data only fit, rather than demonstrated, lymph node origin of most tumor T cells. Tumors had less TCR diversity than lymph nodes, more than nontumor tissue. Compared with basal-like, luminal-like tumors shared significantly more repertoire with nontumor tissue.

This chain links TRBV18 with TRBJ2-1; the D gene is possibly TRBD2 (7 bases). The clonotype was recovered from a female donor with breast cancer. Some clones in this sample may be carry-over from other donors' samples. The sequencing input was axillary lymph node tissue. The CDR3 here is CASSPRGGDEQFF. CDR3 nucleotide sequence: TGTGCCAGCTCACCAAGGGGGGGTGATGAGCAGTTCTTC.